This TCR beta chain was recorded in a study of blood T cell repertoires in COVID-19. This clone was picked up a small number of times. Sequencing used immunoSEQ multiplex PCR; TCRdb keeps in-frame clones, though not all of them. The sample shows some 240,000 clones, around 87% of them seen only once. Patients from Seattle were sampled longitudinally, starting during active infection. Trimming took 6 bases from V and 2 from J, leaving 16 bases between them. CDR1 MNHEY and CDR2 SMNVEV come from the germline V gene (reference sequence). The CDR3 is 15 amino acids. The chain links TRBV27 to TRBJ1-1, with D perhaps TRBD1 (5 bases). Material: peripheral blood. This clonotype was obtained from a woman aged 55-70 years with COVID-19, enrolled during active disease. The CDR3 nucleotides are TGTGCCAGCAGCCTAGAAGGACATTCCAACACTGAAGCTTTCTTT. Its translation: CASSLEGHSNTEAFF.